The source of this T cell receptor beta chain is a study of PD-1 blockade in mismatch repair-deficient tumors. Study-wide background: Enrolled about 2012-2017, patients had progressing, pretreated mismatch repair-deficient cancers of 12 to 13 types.

Measured with immunoSEQ multiplex PCR; TCRdb has only the in-frame clones, and not every one. The sample lists under 20,000 clones, about 80% occurring once. Comment on this clone: The antigen is undetermined.

CDR3 length: 15 amino acids. The ends lost 3 bases at V and 6 bases at J; junction bases unmatched: 8. CDR1 is SGHNT, CDR2 YENEEA, per germline. Mismatch repair deficiency was confirmed in all patients, by PCR or immunohistochemistry. The TCR-sequenced patients were a few responders to pembrolizumab. General study findings and limits: Tumor-resident clones, often undetectable pretreatment in blood, expanded then contracted after pembrolizumab.

V and J are TRBV11-3 and TRBJ2-3, with 8 bases aligning to TRBD2. This TCR came from an adult with mismatch repair-deficient cancer. The sample was PBMCs, taken 4 weeks after starting pembrolizumab. The CDR3 DNA sequence: TGTGCCAGCAGCTTGCGGGAGGTGTTTTTGGATACGCAGTATTTT. It translates to CASSLREVFLDTQYF.